The 27 T cell receptor beta chains reported below all come from one sample, sequenced in a study of blood T cell repertoires in COVID-19. TCRdb's copy holds only in-frame clones and misses some; the assay was immunoSEQ multiplex PCR. The sample yields 70,000 to 75,000 clones, about 84% seen once. Sequencing was performed on peripheral blood. The receptor set was obtained from a woman in her sixties with acute or convalescent COVID-19.

The chain recombines TRBV5-4 with TRBJ2-1, with a weak D call TRBD2 (7 bases). The CDR3 sequence is 16 residues long. The V gene's germline CDR1 is SGHNT and CDR2 YYREEE (reference sequence). V was cut by 2 bases and J by 9 bases, with 21 bases left in between. In DNA form, the CDR3 reads TGTGCCAGCAGCTTAACTCGGGGGGCGCGGGATAGTGAGCAGTTCTTC. Protein product: CASSLTRGARDSEQFF.

The J gene is TRBJ1-2, the V gene TRBV5-1, with a tentative D call TRBD1 (5 bases). Germline V CDR1 and CDR2: SGHRS, YFSETQ. This CDR3 spans 14 amino acids. Trimming removed 0 bases from V and 7 bases from J, with 13 bases in between. CDR3 in amino acids: CASSLGMGGLGYTF. DNA of the CDR3: TGCGCCAGCAGCTTGGGTATGGGGGGTCTTGGCTACACCTTC.

The chain combines TRBV6-4 with TRBJ1-6, with TRBD1 matching 9 bases. The CDR3 consists of 16 residues. Germline assignment: CDR1 MRHNA and CDR2 SNTAGT. V trimming: 7 bases; J trimming: 5 bases; junction bases outside the gene matches: 9. The CDR3 spells CASMNIRQGDNSPLHF. In DNA form, the CDR3 reads TGTGCCAGCATGAATATAAGACAGGGGGATAATTCACCCCTCCACTTT.

The chain recombines TRBV12-5 with TRBJ2-3; TRBD2 matches 7 bases. V was clipped by 2 bases and J by 4 bases; unmatched bases: 6. The CDR3 loop spans 15 amino acids. CDR1 is LGHNT and CDR2 is FRNRAP in the germline V gene. Here the CDR3 DNA reads TGTGCTAGTGGTTTGTCGGGGGGTTCTTCAGATACGCAGTATTTT. It is translated as CASGLSGGSSDTQYF.

The chain recombines TRBV7-8 with TRBJ2-7; possibly TRBD1 for D (6 bases). The V and J ends lost 1 base and 0 bases respectively, with 7 bases between them. The CDR3 sequence is 14 residues long. Germline lookup yields CDR1 SGHVS and CDR2 FQNEAQ. The chain's CDR3 is CASSLDRDSYEQYF. The CDR3 DNA follows: TGTGCCAGCAGCTTAGACAGGGACTCCTACGAGCAGTACTTC.

The V gene is TRBV7-8, the J gene TRBJ2-5; 8 bases map to TRBD1. Trimming removed 0 bases from V and 5 bases from J; junction bases left unmatched: 5. The CDR3 covers 15 residues. Germline V lookup: CDR1 SGHVS, CDR2 FQNEAQ. This chain's CDR3 is CASSLARTGRETQYF. The CDR3 DNA sequence: TGTGCCAGCAGCTTAGCCCGGACAGGGAGGGAGACCCAGTACTTC.

The chain couples TRBV5-5 to TRBJ1-2; D possibly corresponds to TRBD1 (5 bases). Germline V gene lookup returns CDR1 SGHKS and CDR2 YYEKEE (reference sequence). V shed 0 bases and J shed 7 bases, with 13 bases lying between them. This CDR3 has 14 residues. CDR3 residues: CASSLDQGLTGYTF. The CDR3 DNA is TGTGCCAGCAGCTTGGATCAGGGATTGACTGGCTACACCTTC.

V gene TRBV11-2 combines with J gene TRBJ2-7; possible D gene TRBD1, 5 bases. This CDR3 contains 14 residues. V lost 2 bases and J 3 bases, leaving 11 bases between the germline ends. Germline assignment: CDR1 SGHAT and CDR2 FQNNGV. CDR3 amino acids: CASSLNPGLYEQYF. The CDR3, as DNA: TGTGCCAGCAGCTTAAATCCAGGGCTCTACGAGCAGTACTTC.

In its sample, this clone was seen a few times. The V and J genes are TRBV9 and TRBJ2-2, with a tentative D call TRBD2 (5 bases). Trimming took 0 bases from V and 2 from J, leaving 11 bases between them. This CDR3 spans 16 amino acids. CDR1 is SGDLS, CDR2 YYNGEE, per germline. In DNA form, the CDR3 reads TGTGCCAGCAGCGTAGAAACGGGATTTAACACCGGGGAGCTGTTTTTT. Translating it yields CASSVETGFNTGELFF.

The chain has TRBV4-1 and TRBJ1-6, with D maybe TRBD1 (5 bases). The germline V and J ends were trimmed by 1 base and 5 bases, with 12 bases remaining between them. CDR1 and CDR2 (germline): MGHRA, YSYEKL. CDR3 size: 16 residues. The DNA of the CDR3 is TGCGCCAGCAGCCAAGGCCCAGGGCAGAATAATTCACCCCTCCACTTT. Translation gives CASSQGPGQNNSPLHF.

The J gene is TRBJ1-5, the V gene TRBV4-1, with D perhaps TRBD1 (6 bases). The V end lost 0 bases, the J end lost 6 bases, and 9 bases lay between the germline ends. Germline CDR1 is MGHRA and CDR2 is YSYEKL. The CDR3 is 14 residues long. CDR3 in amino acids: CASSQEFRGQPQHF. The CDR3 DNA reads TGCGCCAGCAGCCAAGAATTCAGGGGTCAGCCCCAGCATTTT.

V and J are TRBV6-1 and TRBJ2-3; 7 positions match TRBD2. Germline CDR1 is MNHNS and CDR2 is SASEGT. After removal of 2 bases from V and 1 base from J, the junction contained 9 bases not matched to a gene. The CDR3 is 17 amino acids. CDR3 amino acids: CASSERVLARGTDTQYF. In DNA form, the CDR3 reads TGTGCCAGCAGTGAACGGGTACTAGCGAGGGGCACAGATACGCAGTATTTT.

The rearrangement uses TRBV5-5 and TRBJ1-6; 8 nucleotides line up with TRBD1. Germline CDR1 and CDR2: SGHKS and YYEKEE (reference sequence). Losses at the gene ends were 0 bases for V and 13 bases for J; bases not matched to a gene: 12. The CDR3 contains 16 residues. The CDR3 nucleotides read TGTGCCAGCAGCTTGGCCGGAAACAGGGGGTCTTGGCCCCTCCACTTT. Encoded protein: CASSLAGNRGSWPLHF.

The chain joins TRBV19 to TRBJ1-3, with 12 bases fitting TRBD1. The CDR3 totals 17 residues. Germline V lookup: CDR1 LNHDA, CDR2 SQIVND (reference sequence). The V gene end was trimmed by 4 bases and the J gene end by 3 bases; junction bases not matched to a gene: 7. CDR3 region: CASSTPGQGAGGNTIYF. The DNA of the CDR3 is TGTGCCAGTAGTACCCCGGGACAGGGGGCCGGTGGAAACACCATATATTTT.

The chain recombines TRBV30 with TRBJ1-2; D is undetermined. V was pared by 3 bases and J by 5 bases, with 7 bases between. CDR3 length: 11 amino acids. CDR1 and CDR2 (germline): GTSNPN, SVGIG (reference sequence). CDR3 residues: CAWRESYGYTF. The CDR3 DNA reads TGTGCCTGGAGAGAGAGTTATGGCTACACCTTC.

The chain employs TRBV7-9 and TRBJ2-5; D call uncertain. The CDR3 is 13 amino acids. Per germline, CDR1 SEHNR and CDR2 FQNEAQ (reference sequence). V was clipped by 5 bases and J by 6 bases, with 13 bases between them. CDR3 amino acids: CASSPRRGKTQYF. Here the CDR3 DNA reads TGTGCCAGCAGCCCTAGGCGCGGAAAGACCCAGTACTTC.

The genes are TRBV5-6 and TRBJ1-1; D gene ambiguous. V was cut by 1 base and J by 0 bases, with 10 bases left in between. Per the germline V gene, CDR1 is SGHDT and CDR2 is YYEEEE. The CDR3 extends over 15 amino acids. This CDR3 reads CASSLFSVMNTEAFF. The CDR3 DNA reads TGTGCCAGCAGCTTGTTCTCAGTTATGAACACTGAAGCTTTCTTT.

The chain links TRBV29-1 to TRBJ1-1; D call uncertain. Germline values: CDR1 SQVTM, CDR2 ANQGSEA. The CDR3 is 11 residues long. V was trimmed by 4 bases and J by 4 bases, leaving 7 bases between them. The CDR3 sequence: CSVVPVTEAFF. CDR3 DNA: TGCAGCGTTGTTCCGGTCACTGAAGCTTTCTTT.

This clone has only one observation. The rearrangement joins TRBV6-2 or TRBV6-3 to TRBJ1-2, with a tentative D call TRBD1 (5 bases). V dropped 2 bases and J dropped 3 bases, with 10 bases sitting between them. In germline, CDR1 is MNHEY, CDR2 SVGEGT. CDR3 length equals 14 residues. The CDR3 region has the DNA TGTGCCAGCAGTTACGGGGCTGGTGACTATGGCTACACCTTC. This codes for CASSYGAGDYGYTF.

The chain is built from TRBV2 and TRBJ1-4; 7 positions agree with TRBD1. Trimming removed 8 bases from V and 4 bases from J; junction bases left unmatched: 4. The CDR3 sequence is 13 residues long. CDR1 and CDR2 (germline): SNHLY, FYNNEI. CDR3 in amino acids: CASGAGGNEKLFF. As DNA, the CDR3 is TGTGCCAGCGGGGCAGGGGGTAATGAAAAACTGTTTTTT.

The chain couples TRBV10-2 to TRBJ2-5; 7 nucleotides align to TRBD1. The junction had 12 bases not matched to a gene; V was cut back by 6 bases and J by 5 bases. The CDR3 has 15 residues. Germline CDR1 reads WSHSY; CDR2 reads SAAADI. CDR3 sequence: CASSPTGQKEETQYF. DNA for the CDR3: TGCGCCAGCAGCCCCACGGGACAGAAGGAGGAGACCCAGTACTTC.

The chain joins TRBV5-1 to TRBJ1-5; D not resolved. CDR1 is SGHRS and CDR2 is YFSETQ in the germline V gene. The CDR3 sequence is 13 residues long. Trimming cost V 7 bases and J 5 bases, with 13 bases left between them. CDR3 loop: CASSSDGYQPQHF. The CDR3 region has the DNA TGCGCCAGCTCTAGCGACGGCTATCAGCCCCAGCATTTT.

The V call is TRBV5-1, the J call TRBJ2-6; no definite D call. This CDR3 region has 15 residues. V was clipped by 4 bases and J by 2 bases, with 10 bases between them. The germline gives CDR1 SGHRS, CDR2 YFSETQ. CDR3 DNA sequence: TGCGCCAGCAGCGCGTTAGGAGCTGGGGCCAACGTCCTGACTTTC. This codes for CASSALGAGANVLTF.

The V gene is TRBV2, the J gene TRBJ1-4, with 10 bases matching TRBD1. Looked up from germline, CDR1 is SNHLY and CDR2 is FYNNEI. CDR3 length equals 19 residues. J lost 2 bases, V lost 6 bases, and 15 bases had no gene match. The CDR3 nucleotides are TGTGCCAGCAGAAGAGGCATTGTCGACAGGGGGCTTACTAATGAAAAACTGTTTTTT. Residues: CASRRGIVDRGLTNEKLFF.

This clone came up a few times. This chain joins TRBV2 and TRBJ1-2; 7 bases line up with TRBD1. The V gene's germline CDR1 is SNHLY and CDR2 FYNNEI. The CDR3 is 13 amino acids. The junction had 8 bases not matched to a gene; V was cut back by 5 bases and J by 8 bases. The CDR3 sequence: CASSTDRVKGYTF. The CDR3 DNA follows: TGTGCCAGCAGTACCGACAGGGTGAAGGGCTACACCTTC.

The chain joins TRBV5-1 to TRBJ1-5, with 12 bases matching TRBD1. The germline V gene encodes CDR1 SGHRS and CDR2 YFSETQ. The CDR3 totals 16 residues. V lost 4 bases and J lost 1; bases outside the gene matches: 3. The chain's CDR3 is CASSAGTGGSNQPQHF. CDR3 DNA: TGCGCCAGCAGCGCCGGGACAGGGGGCAGCAATCAGCCCCAGCATTTT.

The chain carries TRBV3-1 (or the pseudogene TRBV3-2) and TRBJ2-7; D remains unclear. The CDR3 runs to 15 residues. Per germline, CDR1 LGHDT and CDR2 YNNKEL (reference sequence). V was cut by 4 bases and J by 0 bases, with 13 bases left in between. The CDR3 sequence is CASSLARGGSYEQYF. In nucleotides, the CDR3 is TGTGCCAGCAGCCTCGCCCGCGGCGGCTCCTACGAGCAGTACTTC.